Following are 25 T cell receptor beta chains from one sample sequenced in a study of sequential checkpoint blockade in melanoma. Using immunoSEQ multiplex PCR, the repertoire was profiled, and TCRdb retains in-frame clones only, with some absent. The table shows 10,000 or so clones, with around 78% occurring only once. Treatment here: randomized to nivolumab then ipilimumab (arm A) or the reverse (arm B). Sequenced material: CD8+ T cells sorted from blood (inferred from file names), taken from a patient given nivolumab and ipilimumab in sequence. Receptors were obtained from a human donor with melanoma.

V usage is TRBV12-5 and J usage is TRBJ1-2; no clear D gene. CDR1 and CDR2 (germline): LGHNT, FRNRAP. The CDR3 has 14 amino acids. V gave up 8 bases and J gave up 7 bases, with 20 bases separating them. The DNA of the CDR3 is TGTGCTAGTCACGGGGAGAGTCCGCCCTTTGGCTACACCTTC. As protein: CASHGESPPFGYTF.

The chain joins TRBV16 to TRBJ1-1; unclear D gene. V lost 0 bases, J lost 5 bases, and 22 bases lay in between. The V gene's germline CDR1 is KGHSY and CDR2 FQNENV. The CDR3 contains 18 residues. CDR3 nucleotides: TGTGCCAGCAGCCAATCGCATACAAGTACCTACTTGGAGACTGAAGCTTTCTTT. Residues: CASSQSHTSTYLETEAFF. Combining the CDR3 with reference TRBV16 and TRBJ1-1 gives the whole variable domain GEEVAQTPKHLVRGEGQKAKLYCAPIKGHSYVFWYQQVLKNEFKFLISFQNENVFDETGMPKERFSAKCLPNSPCSLEIQATKLEDSAVYFCASSQSHTSTYLETEAFFGQGTRLTVV.

V and J are TRBV7-9 and TRBJ2-2; the match to TRBD2 covers 8 bases. The CDR3 sequence is 15 residues long. With V trimmed by 5 bases and J by 0 bases, 2 bases remained unmatched. CDR1 SEHNR and CDR2 FQNEAQ come from the germline V gene (reference sequence). The CDR3: CASSRSGTNTGELFF. The CDR3 DNA is TGTGCCAGCAGCCGTAGCGGGACGAACACCGGGGAGCTGTTTTTT.

The chain joins TRBV11-2 to TRBJ2-3, with D tentatively TRBD1 (7 bases). V was trimmed by 4 bases and J by 2 bases, leaving 22 bases between them. There are 18 residues in the CDR3. Germline V lookup: CDR1 SGHAT, CDR2 FQNNGV. CDR3 amino acids: CASSSPGGLAGITDTQYF. CDR3 in DNA: TGTGCCAGCAGCTCCCCAGGGGGGCTGGCGGGAATCACAGATACGCAGTATTTT. Using reference TRBV11-2 and TRBJ2-3 for the parts outside the CDR3, the full variable domain is EAGVAQSPRYKIIEKRQSVAFWCNPISGHATLYWYQQILGQGPKLLIQFQNNGVVDDSQLPKDRFSAERLKGVDSTLKIQPAKLEDSAVYLCASSSPGGLAGITDTQYFGPGTRLTVL.

The V gene is TRBV15, the J gene TRBJ1-5; 7 nucleotides line up with TRBD1. The CDR3 has 16 amino acids. Trimming at V came to 3 bases and at J to 3 bases, leaving 8 bases not matched to a gene. Germline lookup yields CDR1 LNHNV and CDR2 YYDKDF (reference sequence). CDR3 bases: TGTGCCACCAGCAGTATTACGGGACAGATCAATCAGCCCCAGCATTTT. It yields the protein CATSSITGQINQPQHF.

This clone turned up a few times. The gene calls are TRBV6-5 and TRBJ1-5; TRBD1 is a possible D gene (5 bases). The ends were cut back, 2 bases at V and 12 bases at J, with 11 bases in the middle. Per the germline V gene, CDR1 is MNHEY and CDR2 is SVGAGI. This CDR3 contains 12 residues. The CDR3 DNA follows: TGTGCCAGCAGTTACCCGGGGGGTGGCCAGCATTTT. This codes for CASSYPGGGQHF.

The chain links TRBV6-1 to TRBJ2-3; perhaps TRBD2 as D (6 bases). V was trimmed by 2 bases and J by 3 bases, leaving 12 bases between them. CDR1 MNHNS and CDR2 SASEGT come from the germline V gene. The CDR3 is 15 residues long. In nucleotides, the CDR3 is TGTGCCAGCAGTGAACCTCTAGCGACTACAGATACGCAGTATTTT. It codes for CASSEPLATTDTQYF.

Written as DNA, the CDR3 is TGTGCCACCAGCGGACTAGCGGGGGACTACAATGAGCAGTTCTTC. This gives the protein CATSGLAGDYNEQFF. The V call is TRBV15, the J call TRBJ2-1; the match to TRBD2 covers 13 bases. Trimming took 5 bases from V and 3 from J; bases not matched to a gene: 1. The germline CDR1 and CDR2 sequences are LNHNV and YYDKDF (reference sequence). CDR3 length equals 15 residues.

J is TRBJ2-2 and V is TRBV10-1, with a possible D match to TRBD1 (6 bases). The V gene lost 2 bases and the J gene lost 3 bases, with 10 bases spanning the gap. The length of the CDR3 is 15 residues. CDR1 is WNHNN, CDR2 SYGVQD, per germline (reference sequence). The CDR3 DNA sequence: TGCGCCAGCAGTGAGAACAGGGTGGACACCGGGGAGCTGTTTTTT. Its translation is CASSENRVDTGELFF.

The chain carries TRBV5-1 and TRBJ2-7; weak D call: TRBD2 (6 bases). Between the trimmed V and J ends, which lost 3 bases and 2 bases, there was a span of 12 bases. CDR1 SGHRS and CDR2 YFSETQ come from the germline V gene. The CDR3 runs to 14 residues. This CDR3 is CASSWAGRPYEQYF. DNA for the CDR3: TGCGCCAGCAGCTGGGCGGGACGTCCCTACGAGCAGTACTTC.

The rearrangement links TRBV2 to TRBJ1-2; no firm D call. Trimming removed 6 bases at V and 6 bases at J, with 8 bases between. The germline CDR1 and CDR2 sequences are SNHLY and FYNNEI. The CDR3 has 11 residues. The CDR3 DNA is TGTGCCAGCAGGAGGGCCGATGGCTACACCTTC. Amino acid sequence: CASRRADGYTF.

A word on this clone: Additional DNA sequences in this sample encode the identical CDR3. The chain uses TRBV9 and TRBJ1-1, with D unclear. The CDR3 contains 12 residues. Trimming left V 0 bases short and J 7 bases short, with 7 bases between. Looked up from germline, CDR1 is SGDLS and CDR2 is YYNGEE. Written as DNA, the CDR3 is TGTGCCAGCAGCGTAGAGAGGAGTGAAGCTTTCTTT. This codes for CASSVERSEAFF.

The V call is TRBV6-1, the J call TRBJ2-1; TRBD1 agrees at 8 bases. Germline lookup yields CDR1 MNHNS and CDR2 SASEGT. With V trimmed by 5 bases and J by 6 bases, 0 bases remained unmatched. The CDR3 spans 12 residues. The CDR3 is CASSTGGNEQFF. The CDR3 nucleotides read TGTGCCAGCAGTACAGGGGGCAATGAGCAGTTCTTC.

This chain joins TRBV12-5 and TRBJ1-1; D not certain. The germline CDR1 and CDR2 sequences are LGHNT and FRNRAP. The CDR3 has 14 amino acids. V was trimmed by 4 bases and J by 0 bases, leaving 9 bases between them. Here the CDR3 reads CASGSTGMNTEAFF. Written as DNA, the CDR3 is TGTGCTAGTGGTTCGACGGGGATGAACACTGAAGCTTTCTTT.

V gene TRBV5-1 combines with J gene TRBJ2-1, with 8 bases aligning to TRBD2. The CDR3 sequence is 14 residues long. Germline CDR1 reads SGHRS; CDR2 reads YFSETQ. With V trimmed by 3 bases and J by 2 bases, 1 base remained unmatched. CDR3 nucleotide sequence: TGCGCCAGCAGCTATAGCGGGGCCTACAATGAGCAGTTCTTC. Protein sequence: CASSYSGAYNEQFF.

This clone was counted a few times. V gene TRBV6-4 combines with J gene TRBJ2-3; D gene uncertain. Germline V gene sequence: CDR1 MRHNA, CDR2 SNTAGT. The CDR3 runs 13 residues. The V and J ends lost 3 bases and 0 bases respectively, with 4 bases between them. The CDR3 region is CASSDTSTDTQYF. The CDR3 DNA is TGTGCCAGCAGTGATACTAGCACAGATACGCAGTATTTT.

V and J are TRBV5-1 and TRBJ1-2, with D perhaps TRBD1 (6 bases). The germline CDR1 and CDR2 sequences are SGHRS and YFSETQ. V was clipped by 4 bases and J by 8 bases, with 21 bases between them. The CDR3 has 15 amino acids. The CDR3 DNA is TGCGCCAGCAGCCCTTCCCGACAGGACCCAACCGGCTACACCTTC. This sequence encodes CASSPSRQDPTGYTF.

The chain is built from TRBV6-4 and TRBJ2-1, with TRBD2 matching over 11 bases. The V segment lost 2 bases and the J segment 9 bases; nucleotides outside the gene matches: 9. In germline, CDR1 is MRHNA, CDR2 SNTAGT. The CDR3 totals 16 residues. CDR3 region: CASSDGLAGGWGEQFF. DNA for the CDR3: TGTGCCAGCAGTGACGGCCTAGCGGGAGGCTGGGGTGAGCAGTTCTTC.

This sequence joins TRBV5-1 and TRBJ2-3; the D is unclear. V lost 3 bases to trimming and J lost 1 base, with 9 bases between them. The CDR3 has 14 amino acids. Germline V gives CDR1 SGHRS, CDR2 YFSETQ. Written as DNA, the CDR3 is TGCGCCAGCAGCTCTTCAGAGGGCACAGATACGCAGTATTTT. Protein sequence: CASSSSEGTDTQYF. Full variable domain (missing parts from reference TRBV5-1 and TRBJ2-3): KAGVTQTPRYLIKTRGQQVTLSCSPISGHRSVSWYQQTPGQGLQFLFEYFSETQRNKGNFPGRFSGRQFSNSRSEMNVSTLELGDSALYLCASSSSEGTDTQYFGPGTRLTVL.

The chain recombines TRBV6-5 with TRBJ2-3; 11 nucleotides agree with TRBD1. Trimming at V came to 0 bases and at J to 4 bases, leaving 3 bases not matched to a gene. This CDR3 spans 16 amino acids. The germline gives CDR1 MNHEY, CDR2 SVGAGI. Here the CDR3 DNA reads TGTGCCAGCAGTTACTCCCGGGGACAGGGGGCAGATACGCAGTATTTT. It yields the protein CASSYSRGQGADTQYF.

The rearrangement links TRBV6-4 to TRBJ2-3; 9 nucleotides line up with TRBD2. The length of the CDR3 is 16 residues. The V gene end was trimmed by 0 bases and the J gene end by 3 bases; junction bases not matched to a gene: 4. Per the germline V gene, CDR1 is MRHNA and CDR2 is SNTAGT. CDR3 amino acids: CASSDSGGGATDTQYF. The CDR3 bases are TGTGCCAGCAGTGACTCAGGCGGGGGGGCGACAGATACGCAGTATTTT.

This clone was counted only a few times. The J gene is TRBJ2-1, the V gene TRBV7-8; a possible D gene is TRBD2 (5 bases). CDR3 length: 15 amino acids. Germline V gene lookup returns CDR1 SGHVS and CDR2 FQNEAQ. V was shortened by 0 bases and J by 0 bases, with 6 bases between the two germline ends. The CDR3, as DNA: TGTGCCAGCAGCTTAGCAGGGAGCTCCTACAATGAGCAGTTCTTC. Its translation: CASSLAGSSYNEQFF. Full variable domain (missing parts from reference TRBV7-8 and TRBJ2-1): GAGVSQSPRYKVAKRGQDVALRCDPISGHVSLFWYQQALGQGPEFLTYFQNEAQLDKSGLPSDRFFAERPEGSVSTLKIQRTQQEDSAVYLCASSLAGSSYNEQFFGPGTRLTVL.

The chain links TRBV6-7 to TRBJ2-7; a weak D match, TRBD1 (5 bases). TRBV6-7 is filed as an ORF, its function uncertain. V dropped 2 bases and J dropped 2 bases, with 16 bases sitting between them. The CDR3 is 16 amino acids. The CDR3 sequence is CASSYPRRVSAYEQYV. As DNA, the CDR3 is TGTGCCAGCAGTTACCCCCGCAGGGTTTCAGCCTACGAGCAGTACGTC.

The table lists this clone with a count of one. V gene TRBV7-2 combines with J gene TRBJ2-7; possible D gene TRBD2, 5 bases. The V gene's germline CDR1 is SGHTA and CDR2 FQGNSA. This CDR3 has 14 residues. The V end was cut by 0 bases, the J end by 2 bases, with 8 bases between. CDR3 DNA sequence: TGTGCCAGCAGCTTAGCGAACGGGGCCTACGAGCAGTACTTC. It yields the protein CASSLANGAYEQYF.

The chain uses TRBV7-9 and TRBJ1-2; TRBD1 is a possible D gene (6 bases). V lost 1 base, J lost 6 bases, and 15 bases lay in between. In germline, CDR1 is SEHNR, CDR2 FQNEAQ (reference sequence). The CDR3 covers 15 residues. CDR3 amino acids: CASSLGPGAPDGYTF. The CDR3 nucleotides read TGTGCCAGCAGCTTAGGGCCAGGGGCGCCAGATGGCTACACCTTC.